The 14 T cell receptor beta chains below were found in one sample sequenced in a study of blood T cells in healthy people across ages. The use of a sample-barcoded 5' primer and a J-beta primer mix characterized a second PCR of about 7 to 12 cycles. TCRdb itself ran the 5' RACE reads through MiXCR, one entry per CDR3 protein. The table includes hundreds of thousands of distinct CDR3 sequences, 20% to 30% detected once. The same specimen was also included in a second study, on T cells of mothers and their children.

Sequenced sample: blood. These receptors all come from a boy aged 10-17 years in good health.

This sequence joins TRBV10-3 and TRBJ2-7; TRBD2 might be the D (6 bases). The germline CDR1 and CDR2 sequences are ENHRY and SYGVKD. V was trimmed by 10 bases and J by 6 bases, leaving 13 bases between them. The CDR3 consists of 11 residues. CDR3 region: CASGMTVEQYF. The CDR3 DNA reads as TGTGCCAGCGGGATGACAGTCGAGCAGTACTTC.

This clonotype was picked up a small number of times. The V call is TRBV20-1, the J call TRBJ2-3; D remains ambiguous. CDR1 is DFQATT and CDR2 is SNEGSKA in the germline V gene (reference sequence). V was pared by 6 bases and J by 1 base, with 11 bases between. This CDR3 comprises 13 residues. In DNA form, the CDR3 reads TGCAGTGCCCCCAAGCACGGCACAGATACGCAGTATTTT. It translates to CSAPKHGTDTQYF.

The chain recombines TRBV6-2 or TRBV6-3 with TRBJ1-1; D gene uncertain. The V end lost 8 bases, the J end lost 1 base, and 14 bases lay between the germline ends. The CDR3 totals 14 residues. Germline V gives CDR1 MNHEY, CDR2 SVGEGT. The DNA for the CDR3 is TGTGCCAGCGCCAAGCCGCCGGGGAACACTGAAGCTTTCTTT. Translation: CASAKPPGNTEAFF.

This clonotype appeared a few times. This chain uses TRBV7-2 with TRBJ1-2; D might be TRBD1 (6 bases). This CDR3 has 18 amino acids. Germline CDR1 reads SGHTA; CDR2 reads FQGNSA. V lost 1 base to trimming and J lost 5 bases, with 23 bases between them. The CDR3 sequence is CASSLEYSGGPRGYGYTF. CDR3 DNA: TGTGCCAGCAGCTTAGAATATAGCGGGGGCCCCAGAGGGTATGGCTACACCTTC.

The count of this clonotype is one. The rearrangement uses TRBV12-3 or TRBV12-4 and TRBJ2-3, with 8 bases aligning to TRBD2. The CDR3 has 17 amino acids. After removal of 5 bases from V and 2 bases from J, the junction contained 12 bases not matched to a gene. CDR3: CASSTATSEIDTDTQYF. CDR3 bases: TGTGCCAGCAGTACTGCGACTAGCGAGATTGACACAGATACGCAGTATTTT.

The chain joins TRBV20-1 to TRBJ1-2; D ambiguous. Trimming cost V 2 bases and J 0 bases, with 10 bases left between them. Germline assignment: CDR1 DFQATT and CDR2 SNEGSKA (reference sequence). The CDR3 runs 14 residues. The CDR3 DNA sequence: TGCAGTGCTAGAAGTGACGGTCCTAACTATGGCTACACCTTC. It codes for CSARSDGPNYGYTF.

This clonotype appeared a few times. The chain joins TRBV6-2 or TRBV6-3 to TRBJ2-1; D ambiguous. Looked up from germline, CDR1 is MNHEY and CDR2 is SVGEGT. Trimming stripped 5 bases from V and 0 bases from J, with 11 bases between. The CDR3 runs 15 residues. This CDR3 is CASSNLHPSYNEQFF. In DNA, the CDR3 is TGTGCCAGCAGTAACCTCCACCCCTCCTACAATGAGCAGTTCTTC.

This clonotype was observed a handful of times. The junction shows a germline mismatch at one end, possibly a read error. V usage is TRBV11-3 and J usage is TRBJ2-4, with TRBD1 as a possible D gene (6 bases). There are 13 residues in the CDR3. Germline V gene lookup returns CDR1 SGHNT and CDR2 YENEEA. CDR3 DNA: TGTGCCAGCAGCGTGAGGGACAAAAACGTTCAGTACTTC. As protein: CASSVRDKNVQYF.

The chain recombines TRBV4-1 with TRBJ1-1; 7 bases fit TRBD1. CDR1 is MGHRA, CDR2 YSYEKL, per germline. Trimming at V came to 3 bases and at J to 1 base, leaving 5 bases not matched to a gene. CDR3 length: 15 amino acids. The CDR3 sequence: CASSHRQGTNTEAFF. CDR3 nucleotides: TGCGCCAGCAGCCACAGACAGGGCACGAACACTGAAGCTTTCTTT.

V usage is TRBV27 and J usage is TRBJ1-5, with TRBD1 as a possible D gene (5 bases). The germline V gene has CDR1 MNHEY and CDR2 SMNVEV (reference sequence). Trimming removed 2 bases at V and 9 bases at J, with 14 bases between. The CDR3 is made up of 14 amino acids. CDR3 in DNA: TGTGCCAGCAGTTTACCCTGGGCGGGGGGGCCCCAGCATTTT. Its translation: CASSLPWAGGPQHF.

The rearrangement joins TRBV20-1 to TRBJ2-1; 10 nucleotides align to TRBD2. The germline V gene has CDR1 DFQATT and CDR2 SNEGSKA (reference sequence). The CDR3 is made up of 14 amino acids. Trimming cost V 4 bases and J 8 bases; bases outside gene matches: 8. The CDR3 DNA reads TGCAGTGCTACCCCTAGCGGGAGAGGCGATGAGCAGTTCTTC. Its protein is CSATPSGRGDEQFF.

Here the CDR3 reads CASSPRELTDTQYF. CDR3 bases: TGTGCCAGCAGCCCTAGGGAGCTTACAGATACGCAGTATTTT. V and J are TRBV27 and TRBJ2-3; D is possibly TRBD2 (5 bases). The CDR3 contains 14 residues. In germline, CDR1 is MNHEY, CDR2 SMNVEV (reference sequence). Trimming removed 6 bases at V and 3 bases at J, with 13 bases between.

This clonotype has more than one count but fewer than ten. Written as DNA, the CDR3 is TGCAGCGCTTCCGGGACAGGCTCAACAACAGATACGCAGTATTTT. Residues: CSASGTGSTTDTQYF. The J gene is TRBJ2-3, the V gene TRBV29-1, with 8 bases fitting TRBD1. The CDR3 totals 15 residues. The V segment lost 7 bases and the J segment 3 bases; nucleotides outside the gene matches: 12. Germline V CDR1 and CDR2: SQVTM, ANQGSEA.

The chain recombines TRBV20-1 with TRBJ2-1; TRBD1 aligns across 8 bases. Germline CDR1 and CDR2: DFQATT and SNEGSKA (reference sequence). Germline trimming cut 2 bases from V and 7 bases from J; bases unmatched to any gene: 16. There are 17 residues in the CDR3. The CDR3 reads CSARREEGRGRSNEQFF. The DNA for the CDR3 is TGCAGTGCTAGAAGGGAAGAGGGCAGGGGGCGCTCGAATGAGCAGTTCTTC.